The sequence of this TCR beta chain was determined in a study of Tregs in tolerant kidney transplant recipients. This clone was detected only once. Its antigen is as yet unknown. The CDR3 runs 15 residues. Between the trimmed V and J ends, which lost 2 bases and 6 bases, there was a span of 14 bases. Germline assignment: CDR1 LGHNA and CDR2 YSLEER. Libraries were prepared by immunoSEQ multiplex PCR; TCRdb keeps only in-frame clonotypes and omits some of them. Altogether 90,000 to 130,000 clones are present, 90% being singletons, with the ten largest covering approximately 0.35%. The study's findings and limits: The most relevant donor-specific Treg TCRbeta repertoire apparently came from expansion with activated donor B cells. Donor-specific Treg expansion exceeded global Treg expansion in tolerant patients, suggesting antigen drive.

This TCR was recovered from a human donor who received a combined kidney and bone marrow transplant. The chain combines TRBV4-3 with TRBJ2-1; D is undetermined. Material: CD4+ T cells from blood, obtained before the transplant. The CDR3 region has the DNA TGCGCCAGCAGCCAAACCCCGCGCCTGTTCAATGAGCAGTTCTTC. Its protein is CASSQTPRLFNEQFF.